Presented here are 24 T cell receptor beta chains from one specimen sequenced in a study of cytomegalovirus exposure and HLA in healthy donors. The PCR was carried out with 60 Vbeta primers and 13 Jbeta primers. TCRdb keeps only in-frame clones here, not all; method: immunoSEQ multiplex PCR. The sample has about 94,000 clones, 79% seen once. Sequenced material: PBMCs. These receptor sequences come from a woman aged 40 to 49 in good health and CMV-seronegative.

J is TRBJ2-3 and V is TRBV25-1; D gene ambiguous. Trimming took 7 bases from V and 6 from J, leaving 14 bases between them. Germline V CDR1 and CDR2: MGHDK, SYGVNS. CDR3 length: 13 residues. As DNA, the CDR3 is TGTGCCAGCATTTCCTCATGGGCTGATACGCAGTATTTT. This codes for CASISSWADTQYF.

The V gene is TRBV30, the J gene TRBJ1-3, with unresolved D. This CDR3 has 14 amino acids. Germline CDR1 reads GTSNPN; CDR2 reads SVGIG (reference sequence). V gave up 5 bases and J gave up 3 bases, with 14 bases separating them. The CDR3 sequence: CAWSRSGDGNTIYF. The CDR3 DNA reads TGTGCCTGGTCTCGGTCAGGTGATGGAAACACCATATATTTT.

This clone was counted once. The chain employs TRBV10-3 and TRBJ1-5; no reliable D call. This CDR3 has 13 residues. Trimming removed 0 bases at V and 7 bases at J, with 7 bases between. Germline CDR1 ENHRY, CDR2 SYGVKD. For the CDR3, the DNA is TGTGCCATCAGTGAGTCGCCAGGACAGCCCCAGCATTTT. This sequence encodes CAISESPGQPQHF.

The rearrangement uses TRBV9 and TRBJ2-2; D is uncertain. Trimming cost V 1 base and J 7 bases, with 8 bases left between them. Germline V gene lookup returns CDR1 SGDLS and CDR2 YYNGEE. The CDR3 has 13 residues. CDR3 sequence: CASSVMTYGELFF. DNA of the CDR3: TGTGCCAGCAGCGTAATGACTTACGGGGAGCTGTTTTTT.

The genes are TRBV5-5 and TRBJ2-7; TRBD1 is a possible D gene (6 bases). This CDR3 is 15 amino acids long. V lost 0 bases and J lost 2, with 12 bases in between. Per germline, CDR1 SGHKS and CDR2 YYEKEE (reference sequence). The CDR3 bases are TGTGCCAGCAGCTTGGCCCCAGGGGAAGCCTACGAGCAGTACTTC. Residues: CASSLAPGEAYEQYF.

The V and J genes are TRBV7-2 and TRBJ2-7, with TRBD2 identical over 7 bases. The CDR3 is made up of 15 amino acids. CDR1 is SGHTA and CDR2 is FQGNSA in the germline V gene. With V trimmed by 5 bases and J by 2 bases, 9 bases remained unmatched. This chain's CDR3 is CASSRTGTIPYEQYF. The CDR3 coding sequence is TGTGCCAGCAGCAGAACCGGGACTATTCCCTACGAGCAGTACTTC. The variable domain in full, completed from reference TRBV7-2 and TRBJ2-7, reads GAGVSQSPSNKVTEKGKDVELRCDPISGHTALYWYRQSLGQGLEFLIYFQGNSAPDKSGLPSDRFSAERTGGSVSTLTIQRTQQEDSAVYLCASSRTGTIPYEQYFGPGTRLTVT.

The chain employs TRBV30 and TRBJ1-1, with TRBD1 as a possible D gene (6 bases). Between the trimmed V and J ends, which lost 0 bases and 3 bases, there was a span of 17 bases. CDR1 and CDR2 (germline): GTSNPN, SVGIG (reference sequence). This CDR3 is 16 amino acids long. DNA for the CDR3: TGTGCCTGGAGTGTACGGGGGGGACACCGGGACACTGAAGCTTTCTTT. It encodes CAWSVRGGHRDTEAFF. The full variable domain, its missing parts supplied by reference TRBV30 and TRBJ1-1, is SQTIHQWPATLVQPVGSPLSLECTVEGTSNPNLYWYRQAAGRGLQLLFYSVGIGQISSEVPQNLSASRPQDRQFILSSKKLLLSDSGFYLCAWSVRGGHRDTEAFFGQGTRLTVV.

The V call is TRBV7-9, the J call TRBJ2-7; 10 nucleotides agree with TRBD2. Germline CDR1 reads SEHNR; CDR2 reads FQNEAQ (reference sequence). The CDR3 consists of 15 residues. Trimming removed 0 bases from V and 3 bases from J; junction bases left unmatched: 2. The CDR3 DNA is TGTGCCAGCAGCTTAGCGGCTAGCGGGGGCTACGAGCAGTACTTC. It specifies CASSLAASGGYEQYF.

V is TRBV19 and J is TRBJ1-5, with 7 positions matching TRBD1. This CDR3 contains 15 residues. CDR1 LNHDA and CDR2 SQIVND come from the germline V gene (reference sequence). J lost 3 bases, V lost 5 bases, and 7 bases had no gene match. The CDR3, as DNA: TGTGCCAGTAGTCAATCGGGACAGTACAATCAGCCCCAGCATTTT. Its translation is CASSQSGQYNQPQHF.

The chain employs TRBV19 and TRBJ1-2, with D perhaps matching TRBD1 (5 bases). Trimming left V 6 bases short and J 3 bases short, with 17 bases between. Germline assignment: CDR1 LNHDA and CDR2 SQIVND (reference sequence). The CDR3 consists of 15 residues. The CDR3 nucleotides read TGTGCCAGTAGATATCATCCAGGGTCGGACTATGGCTACACCTTC. Protein sequence: CASRYHPGSDYGYTF.

This clone was counted between two and nine times. The chain couples TRBV5-1 to TRBJ2-7; no clear D. The germline V and J ends were trimmed by 0 bases and 1 base, with 8 bases remaining between them. CDR3 length: 14 residues. CDR1 is SGHRS and CDR2 is YFSETQ in the germline V gene. CDR3 sequence (DNA): TGCGCCAGCAGCTTGGAACCGGGTTCCTACGAGCAGTACTTC. Residues: CASSLEPGSYEQYF.

The J gene is TRBJ2-5, the V gene TRBV19; tentatively, D is TRBD1 (6 bases). Trimming pared 6 bases from V and 0 bases from J, leaving 8 bases between. Germline V gene sequence: CDR1 LNHDA, CDR2 SQIVND (reference sequence). The CDR3 contains 13 residues. The CDR3 nucleotides read TGTGCCAGTAGCCAGGGGAACCAAGAGACCCAGTACTTC. Its translation: CASSQGNQETQYF.

The chain employs TRBV10-3 and TRBJ1-1; 8 nucleotides agree with TRBD1. Germline V gene sequence: CDR1 ENHRY, CDR2 SYGVKD. With V trimmed by 0 bases and J by 7 bases, 4 bases remained unmatched. CDR3 length equals 14 residues. CDR3 nucleotide sequence: TGTGCCATCAGTGAGTCCCCACAGGGGGATGAAGCTTTCTTT. Translated, it gives CAISESPQGDEAFF.

This chain links TRBV7-2 with TRBJ1-2; D unclear. Deletions cut 5 bases from V and 5 bases from J, with 21 bases between. CDR3 size: 16 residues. Germline CDR1 reads SGHTA; CDR2 reads FQGNSA. This chain's CDR3 is CASSPGGSGAQYGYTF. CDR3 DNA: TGTGCCAGCAGCCCCGGCGGGAGCGGCGCGCAGTATGGCTACACCTTC.

This sequence joins TRBV30 and TRBJ1-4; possibly TRBD1 for D (5 bases). Germline V lookup: CDR1 GTSNPN, CDR2 SVGIG (reference sequence). CDR3 size: 12 residues. Trimming pared 7 bases from V and 5 bases from J, leaving 11 bases between. CDR3 loop: CASTGPNEKLFF. CDR3 DNA: TGTGCCTCAACAGGACCGAATGAAAAACTGTTTTTT.

This clone was found a few times. The chain joins TRBV28 to TRBJ2-1; 10 bases line up with TRBD1. The CDR3 extends over 13 amino acids. CDR1 and CDR2 from the germline V gene are MDHEN and SYDVKM. V trimming: 6 bases; J trimming: 9 bases; junction bases outside the gene matches: 5. The CDR3 is CASRGQGVGEQFF. DNA for the CDR3: TGTGCCAGCAGAGGACAGGGGGTCGGTGAGCAGTTCTTC.

V gene TRBV6-4 combines with J gene TRBJ1-2, with 8 bases aligning to TRBD1. Losses at the gene ends were 6 bases for V and 5 bases for J; bases not matched to a gene: 8. There are 14 residues in the CDR3. Germline V gene lookup returns CDR1 MRHNA and CDR2 SNTAGT. CDR3 sequence: CASSPGQERYGYTF. The CDR3 nucleotides read TGTGCCAGCAGCCCGGGACAGGAGAGGTATGGCTACACCTTC.

The chain's CDR3 is CSVPRGAGGSYNEQFF. CDR3 DNA sequence: TGCAGCGTTCCCCGGGGAGCGGGGGGTTCCTACAATGAGCAGTTCTTC. This chain connects TRBV29-1 to TRBJ2-1; 9 bases agree with TRBD2. The germline V gene has CDR1 SQVTM and CDR2 ANQGSEA. V was pared by 5 bases and J by 1 base, with 9 bases of the junction left unmatched. There are 16 residues in the CDR3.

J is TRBJ2-2 and V is TRBV27, with D uncertain. The CDR3 has 14 residues. CDR1 and CDR2 (germline): MNHEY, SMNVEV (reference sequence). V was cut by 5 bases and J by 3 bases, with 10 bases left in between. The CDR3 DNA reads TGTGCCAGCAGTCTAGGATACGACACCGGGGAGCTGTTTTTT. It codes for CASSLGYDTGELFF.

The chain links TRBV6-5 to TRBJ2-4; 7 positions agree with TRBD1. Unmatched junction bases numbered 10, after V lost 8 bases and J lost 9 bases. This CDR3 is built from 13 residues. The germline CDR1 and CDR2 sequences are MNHEY and SVGAGI. CDR3 in amino acids: CASRPGTESIQYF. As DNA, the CDR3 is TGTGCCAGCCGCCCCGGGACAGAAAGCATTCAGTACTTC.

V and J are TRBV11-2 and TRBJ1-1; 11 nucleotides line up with TRBD1. CDR3 size: 18 residues. The germline CDR1 and CDR2 sequences are SGHAT and FQNNGV. The trim removed 0 bases at V and 5 bases at J, leaving 11 bases unmatched. The CDR3 is CASSLDGRGTGGGTEAFF. The CDR3 coding sequence is TGTGCCAGCAGCTTAGATGGTCGGGGGACAGGGGGAGGGACTGAAGCTTTCTTT.

V usage is TRBV30 and J usage is TRBJ2-7, with a weak D call TRBD1 (6 bases). Germline V gene sequence: CDR1 GTSNPN, CDR2 SVGIG (reference sequence). V shed 0 bases and J shed 6 bases, with 15 bases lying between them. This CDR3 comprises 14 residues. The CDR3 is CAWSVRGGVGEQYF. DNA for the CDR3: TGTGCCTGGAGTGTACGAGGGGGAGTGGGCGAGCAGTACTTC.

The genes are TRBV15 and TRBJ2-7; TRBD2 is a possible D gene (6 bases). CDR3 length: 16 amino acids. Trimming pared 1 base from V and 3 bases from J, leaving 16 bases between. Germline loops: CDR1 LNHNV, CDR2 YYDKDF (reference sequence). CDR3 DNA: TGTGCCACCAGCAGAGCGGGGGAAGTGGAACGCTACGAGCAGTACTTC. Amino acids: CATSRAGEVERYEQYF.

This clone was seen only a few times. The chain uses TRBV6-5 and TRBJ1-2; D might be TRBD1 (5 bases). V lost 0 bases and J 8 bases, leaving 13 bases between the germline ends. CDR1 is MNHEY and CDR2 is SVGAGI in the germline V gene. The CDR3 extends over 14 amino acids. CDR3 protein: CASSYSSQGRGYTF. The CDR3 region has the DNA TGTGCCAGCAGTTACTCGTCCCAGGGTAGGGGCTACACCTTC.